The 21 T cell receptor beta chains below come from one sample, sequenced in a study of CD8 T cells in Susac syndrome. Random hexamers were used to reverse transcribe roughly 0.5 to 1 ug of RNA. TCRdb recomputed calls from the immunoSEQ multiplex PCR reads with MiXCR, one row per CDR3 protein. This table holds around 81,000 distinct CDR3 sequences, 94% found once. The source material was CD8+ T cells from PBMCs. Receptors were obtained from a human donor with Susac syndrome.

The genes are TRBV7-9 and TRBJ1-2, with 10 bases matching TRBD1. The CDR3 consists of 14 residues. From germline, CDR1 is SEHNR and CDR2 FQNEAQ (reference sequence). The V and J ends lost 6 bases and 5 bases, in that order; junction bases with no gene match: 6. The CDR3 spells CASRGTGDSYGYTF. DNA for the CDR3: TGTGCCAGCAGAGGGACAGGGGATAGTTATGGCTACACCTTC. Filled out from reference TRBV7-9 and TRBJ1-2, the complete variable domain reads DTGVSQNPRHKITKRGQNVTFRCDPISEHNRLYWYRQTLGQGPEFLTYFQNEAQLEKSRLLSDRFSAERPKGSFSTLEIQRTEQGDSAMYLCASRGTGDSYGYTFGSGTRLTVV.

J is TRBJ2-7 and V is TRBV5-1; D may correspond to TRBD1 or TRBD2 (5 bases each). V dropped 4 bases and J dropped 2 bases, with 10 bases sitting between them. Germline V gene lookup returns CDR1 SGHRS and CDR2 YFSETQ. The length of the CDR3 is 13 residues. The CDR3 DNA reads as TGCGCCAGCAGCACCGGGGCTGCCTACGAGCAGTACTTC. It is translated as CASSTGAAYEQYF.

This rearrangement joins TRBV3-1 to TRBJ1-4; 8 bases are a match to TRBD1. Trimming removed 1 base from V and 5 bases from J; junction bases left unmatched: 24. CDR3 length: 22 amino acids. Germline assignment: CDR1 LGHDT and CDR2 YNNKEL (reference sequence). DNA of the CDR3: TGTGCCAGCAGCCAAGGTGGCCCGGACAGGGAGTTTCAGGTGCGACCAAATGAAAAACTGTTTTTT. Translation gives CASSQGGPDREFQVRPNEKLFF.

This rearrangement joins TRBV7-2 to TRBJ2-1; 7 positions agree with TRBD2. This CDR3 is built from 14 residues. The V and J ends lost 5 bases and 5 bases, in that order; junction bases with no gene match: 6. The V gene's germline CDR1 is SGHTA and CDR2 FQGNSA. In DNA form, the CDR3 reads TGTGCCAGCAGCACAATCCTAGCGGACAATGAGCAGTTCTTC. This gives the protein CASSTILADNEQFF.

J is TRBJ1-1 and V is TRBV6-1, with TRBD1 identical over 7 bases. CDR1 and CDR2 (germline): MNHNS, SASEGT. The J segment lost 5 bases and the V segment lost 6 bases, leaving 15 bases of the junction unmatched. The CDR3 has 16 residues. The CDR3 DNA follows: TGTGCCAGCAGACCTCAAACAGGGGCTGGAGGGACTGAAGCTTTCTTT. This translates into CASRPQTGAGGTEAFF.

The chain has TRBV25-1 and TRBJ2-7; D possibly corresponds to TRBD1 (5 bases). Germline CDR1 and CDR2: MGHDK and SYGVNS. CDR3 length equals 17 residues. V shed 1 base and J shed 2 bases, with 18 bases lying between them. CDR3 loop: CASSESVRQGGTYEQYF. For the CDR3, the DNA is TGTGCCAGCAGTGAATCGGTTCGGCAGGGTGGGACCTACGAGCAGTACTTC.

This clonotype was seen just once. The V call is TRBV4-2, the J call TRBJ2-3; 7 bases are a match to TRBD2. The V gene's germline CDR1 is LGHNA and CDR2 YNFKEQ. The trim removed 4 bases at V and 6 bases at J, leaving 13 bases unmatched. This CDR3 contains 16 residues. The CDR3 sequence is CASSPQEAGMGDTQYF. CDR3 nucleotides: TGTGCCAGCAGCCCCCAGGAAGCGGGGATGGGGGATACGCAGTATTTT.

The CDR3 protein is CSVDSGMNTGELFF. The CDR3 region has the DNA TGCAGCGTCGACTCGGGGATGAACACCGGGGAGCTGTTTTTT. V gene TRBV29-1 combines with J gene TRBJ2-2; perhaps TRBD2 as D (5 bases). Trimming shortened V by 6 bases and J by 1 base, and 12 bases separated the two germline ends. Germline V gene sequence: CDR1 SQVTM, CDR2 ANQGSEA. CDR3 length equals 14 residues.

This sequence joins TRBV30 and TRBJ1-2; D remains ambiguous. The V gene's germline CDR1 is GTSNPN and CDR2 SVGIG (reference sequence). Deletions cut 2 bases from V and 6 bases from J, with 13 bases between. The CDR3 loop spans 13 amino acids. CDR3 amino acids: CAWSPPLKDGYTF. The CDR3 bases are TGTGCCTGGAGTCCACCGCTAAAAGATGGCTACACCTTC.

V and J are TRBV15 and TRBJ2-5; either TRBD1 or TRBD2 may fit D (5 bases each). Trimming left V 6 bases short and J 2 bases short, with 13 bases between. The CDR3 consists of 14 residues. CDR1 LNHNV and CDR2 YYDKDF come from the germline V gene (reference sequence). DNA for the CDR3: TGTGCCACCAGATACCGGGACCAACAAGAGACCCAGTACTTC. Translating gives CATRYRDQQETQYF.

The genes are TRBV7-9 and TRBJ2-1, with 9 bases fitting TRBD2. Trimming at V came to 5 bases and at J to 0 bases, leaving 14 bases not matched to a gene. The CDR3 has 19 amino acids. The germline V gene encodes CDR1 SEHNR and CDR2 FQNEAQ (reference sequence). DNA of the CDR3: TGTGCCAGCAGCCAAGAGTCTCTAGCGGGAAGGAGCTCCTACAATGAGCAGTTCTTC. Translated, it gives CASSQESLAGRSSYNEQFF.

This rearrangement joins TRBV30 to TRBJ2-2, with D hard to call. With 4 bases removed from V and 0 bases from J, the gap between germline ends came to 9 bases. The V gene's germline CDR1 is GTSNPN and CDR2 SVGIG (reference sequence). This CDR3 spans 14 amino acids. This CDR3 is CAWIQDPNTGELFF. CDR3 DNA: TGTGCCTGGATTCAAGATCCGAACACCGGGGAGCTGTTTTTT. Combining the CDR3 with reference TRBV30 and TRBJ2-2 gives the whole variable domain SQTIHQWPATLVQPVGSPLSLECTVEGTSNPNLYWYRQAAGRGLQLLFYSVGIGQISSEVPQNLSASRPQDRQFILSSKKLLLSDSGFYLCAWIQDPNTGELFFGEGSRLTVL.

The V and J genes are TRBV25-1 and TRBJ2-7, with D maybe TRBD2 (5 bases). Trimming removed 1 base from V and 0 bases from J, with 10 bases in between. Germline V gene sequence: CDR1 MGHDK, CDR2 SYGVNS. The CDR3 has 15 amino acids. The DNA for the CDR3 is TGTGCCAGCAGTGAATTTGGCGGGTACTCCTACGAGCAGTACTTC. Translated, it gives CASSEFGGYSYEQYF.

The chain is built from TRBV2 and TRBJ2-1, with D hard to call. Trimming cost V 1 base and J 3 bases, with 10 bases left between them. In germline, CDR1 is SNHLY, CDR2 FYNNEI. This CDR3 region has 15 residues. Written as DNA, the CDR3 is TGTGCCAGCAGTGAAGTTCCTACTCTCTACAATGAGCAGTTCTTC. Residues: CASSEVPTLYNEQFF.

V usage is TRBV29-1 and J usage is TRBJ1-1; the D is unclear. The ends were cut back, 6 bases at V and 3 bases at J, with 17 bases in the middle. The length of the CDR3 is 14 residues. The germline gives CDR1 SQVTM, CDR2 ANQGSEA. CDR3: CSVGPGSTDTEAFF. In DNA form, the CDR3 reads TGCAGCGTGGGCCCGGGATCTACGGACACTGAAGCTTTCTTT.

This CDR3 is CSVGTRWRGTDTQYF. Written as DNA, the CDR3 is TGCAGCGTTGGAACACGCTGGCGGGGCACAGATACGCAGTATTTT. The chain is built from TRBV29-1 and TRBJ2-3; TRBD2 might be the D (5 bases). With 4 bases removed from V and 1 base from J, the gap between germline ends came to 15 bases. The length of the CDR3 is 15 residues. Germline V gene lookup returns CDR1 SQVTM and CDR2 ANQGSEA.

The chain carries TRBV23-1 and TRBJ2-2, with D perhaps matching TRBD1 or TRBD2 (5 bases each). TRBV23-1 is an open reading frame, and its role is uncertain. Trimming cost V 2 bases and J 2 bases, with 27 bases left between them. The CDR3 loop spans 21 amino acids. The CDR3 here is CASSQPPGQGIQWTNTGELFF. Written as DNA, the CDR3 is TGCGCCAGCAGTCAACCCCCGGGGCAGGGAATACAATGGACCAACACCGGGGAGCTGTTTTTT.

The CDR3 coding sequence is TGTGCCAGCAGCTTTTTAGCGGGGGAAGGCGATGAGCAGTTCTTC. This gives the protein CASSFLAGEGDEQFF. The chain uses TRBV5-6 and TRBJ2-1; 9 bases align to TRBD2. Germline V gene sequence: CDR1 SGHDT, CDR2 YYEEEE. The ends lost 2 bases at V and 8 bases at J; junction bases unmatched: 8. This CDR3 comprises 15 residues.

The chain combines TRBV6-1 with TRBJ2-3; the match to TRBD2 covers 10 bases. CDR1 is MNHNS and CDR2 is SASEGT in the germline V gene. With 10 bases clipped from V and 6 bases from J, the junction kept 10 bases outside the gene matches. CDR3 length: 14 amino acids. The CDR3 bases are TGTGCCACAGGGGCACTAGCGGGATTGGATACGCAGTATTTT. Translating gives CATGALAGLDTQYF.

The rearrangement joins TRBV12-3 or TRBV12-4 to TRBJ2-1; D ambiguous. This CDR3 has 16 amino acids. V shed 7 bases and J shed 0 bases, with 16 bases lying between them. CDR3 amino acids: CASKLGLPSSYNEQFF. As DNA, the CDR3 is TGTGCCAGCAAACTCGGGCTTCCCAGCTCCTACAATGAGCAGTTCTTC.

The chain employs TRBV28 and TRBJ2-7; D is perhaps TRBD1 (5 bases). The germline V and J ends were trimmed by 10 bases and 2 bases, with 6 bases remaining between them. The length of the CDR3 is 10 residues. Germline CDR1 MDHEN, CDR2 SYDVKM. Here the CDR3 reads CATRAYEQYF. The DNA for the CDR3 is TGTGCCACCAGGGCCTACGAGCAGTACTTC.